These 29 T cell receptor beta chains share one sample of origin, sequenced in a study of early T cells in non-severe SARS-CoV-2 infection (dated by TCRdb to 2020 to 2022). To prepare the library, 5' RACE was applied. The listed sequencing device is NextSeq 500. TCRdb trimmed public reads at Q25 via fastp, called clones via MiXCR and kept in-frame beta chains. Identical CDR3 proteins give one entry, which carries the most common genes and DNA. A total of 50,000 to 60,000 distinct CDR3 sequences appear in this sample, approximately 12% of them only once. The top ten constitute about 1.3% of the sample. The source material was whole blood. These receptors were taken from an adult who was a healthcare worker with PCR-confirmed SARS-CoV-2 infection or an uninfected control (not recorded which).

This clonotype is medium-sized by share. This chain joins TRBV19 and TRBJ2-4; D ambiguous. Trimming left V 6 bases short and J 4 bases short, with 10 bases between. The germline V gene has CDR1 LNHDA and CDR2 SQIVND (reference sequence). The CDR3 has 13 residues. The CDR3 DNA reads as TGTGCCAGTAGAGAAGGGCCTAAAAACATTCAGTACTTC. Residues: CASREGPKNIQYF.

The rearrangement uses TRBV20-1 and TRBJ2-7; D might be TRBD1 (5 bases). CDR1 is DFQATT, CDR2 SNEGSKA, per germline (reference sequence). The CDR3 covers 13 residues. The V gene lost 6 bases and the J gene lost 0 bases, with 12 bases spanning the gap. CDR3 protein: CSAPGAFSYEQYF. The CDR3 DNA reads TGCAGTGCGCCTGGGGCGTTCTCCTACGAGCAGTACTTC.

This clonotype was seen at least ten times. The V call is TRBV12-3 or TRBV12-4, the J call TRBJ1-2, with no clear D. The CDR3 contains 15 residues. V gave up 3 bases and J gave up 6 bases, with 17 bases separating them. CDR3 residues: CASSLSDLTPNGYTF. CDR3 in DNA: TGTGCCAGCAGTTTGTCGGACCTCACCCCCAATGGCTACACCTTC.

The rearrangement links TRBV10-2 to TRBJ2-1; TRBD2 matches at 10 bases. The V and J ends lost 0 bases and 7 bases, in that order; junction bases with no gene match: 6. The CDR3 totals 16 residues. CDR1 and CDR2 (germline): WSHSY, SAAADI. CDR3 DNA: TGCGCCAGCAGTGAGTCGGTAGCGGGGGGCCGGAATGAGCAGTTCTTC. Its protein is CASSESVAGGRNEQFF.

In its sample, this clonotype was seen a few times. V usage is TRBV4-3 and J usage is TRBJ1-3; tentative D call: TRBD1 (5 bases). Trimming pared 0 bases from V and 2 bases from J, leaving 20 bases between. In germline, CDR1 is LGHNA, CDR2 YSLEER. The CDR3 totals 19 residues. CDR3 region: CASSQEGGGAGGTGNTIYF. CDR3 sequence (DNA): TGCGCCAGCAGCCAAGAGGGTGGAGGGGCAGGAGGCACTGGAAACACCATATATTTT.

The chain is built from TRBV9 and TRBJ2-1; D ambiguous. Germline V CDR1 and CDR2: SGDLS, YYNGEE. The V gene lost 0 bases and the J gene lost 0 bases, with 7 bases spanning the gap. This CDR3 has 15 amino acids. CDR3: CASSVELNSYNEQFF. The CDR3 DNA follows: TGTGCCAGCAGCGTAGAGTTAAACTCCTACAATGAGCAGTTCTTC. The full variable domain, completed using reference TRBV9 and TRBJ2-1, is DSGVTQTPKHLITATGQRVTLRCSPRSGDLSVYWYQQSLDQGLQFLIQYYNGEERAKGNILERFSAQQFPDLHSELNLSSLELGDSALYFCASSVELNSYNEQFFGPGTRLTVL.

This clonotype was detected ten times or more. This chain uses TRBV7-2 with TRBJ2-2, with 8 nucleotides matching TRBD2. The germline gives CDR1 SGHTA, CDR2 FQGNSA. This CDR3 comprises 16 residues. With V trimmed by 4 bases and J by 5 bases, 9 bases remained unmatched. The CDR3: CASSSGLAGWTGELFF. Here the CDR3 DNA reads TGTGCCAGCAGCTCTGGACTAGCCGGCTGGACCGGGGAGCTGTTTTTT.

The chain recombines TRBV29-1 with TRBJ2-3; D unclear. V lost 4 bases and J lost 4, with 3 bases in between. CDR1 is SQVTM, CDR2 ANQGSEA, per germline. CDR3 size: 10 residues. In DNA, the CDR3 is TGCAGCGTTGGTGCAGATACGCAGTATTTT. It specifies CSVGADTQYF.

This clonotype was counted a few times. The CDR3 loop is CASSPRPTSGGTYEQYF. CDR3 DNA sequence: TGTGCCAGCAGCCCGCGTCCGACTAGCGGGGGGACCTACGAGCAGTACTTC. V and J are TRBV7-9 and TRBJ2-7; 13 nucleotides agree with TRBD2. This CDR3 region has 17 residues. The V gene's germline CDR1 is SEHNR and CDR2 FQNEAQ (reference sequence). Losses at the gene ends were 5 bases for V and 2 bases for J; bases not matched to a gene: 9.

This clonotype has a handful of counts. CDR3 protein: CASSGQTNTEAFF. DNA for the CDR3: TGTGCCAGCAGCGGCCAGACGAACACTGAAGCTTTCTTT. The chain uses TRBV25-1 and TRBJ1-1, with unresolved D. The CDR3 totals 13 residues. Germline V gene data show CDR1 as MGHDK and CDR2 as SYGVNS. V was trimmed by 6 bases and J by 1 base, leaving 9 bases between them.

This clonotype was observed a single time. At one of its ends the junction is not consistent with the germline gene, which may arise from a read error. The rearrangement uses TRBV30 and TRBJ1-2; the D is unclear. There are 15 residues in the CDR3. The germline gives CDR1 GTSNPN, CDR2 SVGIG (reference sequence). CDR3 sequence reads: CAWSVHPEWNSGYTF. CDR3 in DNA: TGTGCCTGGAGTGTACATCCAGAATGGAACTCTGGCTACACCTTC.

The chain uses TRBV28 and TRBJ2-2, with no clear D. This CDR3 is 15 amino acids long. The V and J ends lost 3 bases and 1 base respectively, with 9 bases between them. Per germline, CDR1 MDHEN and CDR2 SYDVKM. In DNA form, the CDR3 reads TGTGCCAGCAGTTTGAGTCAGGTGAACACCGGGGAGCTGTTTTTT. Protein product: CASSLSQVNTGELFF.

This clonotype was counted between two and nine times. One end of the junction does not line up with germline, which may come from a read error. The V call is TRBV7-7, the J call TRBJ2-1; 8 positions agree with TRBD2. CDR1 is SSHAT, CDR2 FNYEAQ, per germline (reference sequence). The CDR3 extends over 17 amino acids. The CDR3 here is CASSLENDRGGPNEQFF. CDR3 DNA: TGTGCTAGCAGCTTAGAGAACGATCGGGGGGGGCCGAATGAGCAGTTCTTC.

The table lists this clonotype with many counts. Here the CDR3 DNA reads TGTGCCAGCAGCCAACCGACAGGTCCCCGCGGCTACACCTTC. This encodes CASSQPTGPRGYTF. This rearrangement joins TRBV3-1 to TRBJ1-2, with D perhaps matching TRBD1 (6 bases). The CDR3 extends over 14 amino acids. V shed 2 bases and J shed 8 bases, with 15 bases lying between them. Per germline, CDR1 LGHDT and CDR2 YNNKEL (reference sequence).

This clonotype was found many times. V usage is TRBV7-2 and J usage is TRBJ2-7; 14 bases fit TRBD2. Germline V gene sequence: CDR1 SGHTA, CDR2 FQGNSA. J was trimmed by 0 bases and V by 5 bases; bases with no gene match: 3. The CDR3 consists of 16 residues. This chain's CDR3 is CASSPTSGGASYEQYF. CDR3 coding DNA: TGTGCCAGCAGCCCGACTAGCGGGGGGGCCTCCTACGAGCAGTACTTC.

This rearrangement joins TRBV3-1 to TRBJ2-1; D is unresolved. CDR3 length: 12 amino acids. Trimming shortened V by 6 bases and J by 6 bases, and 9 bases separated the two germline ends. Germline V gene sequence: CDR1 LGHDT, CDR2 YNNKEL (reference sequence). The CDR3 here is CASSLGINEQFF. CDR3 nucleotide sequence: TGTGCCAGCAGTCTAGGGATCAATGAGCAGTTCTTC.

V is TRBV29-1 and J is TRBJ2-3; D might be TRBD2 (5 bases). CDR3 length: 9 amino acids. Germline lookup yields CDR1 SQVTM and CDR2 ANQGSEA. The V and J ends lost 4 bases and 9 bases respectively, with 5 bases between them. CDR3 sequence: CSVGETQYF. In DNA form, the CDR3 reads TGCAGCGTTGGGGAGACGCAGTATTTT.

The gene calls are TRBV11-3 and TRBJ2-1, with D perhaps matching TRBD1 (5 bases). The CDR3 runs to 13 residues. Germline loops: CDR1 SGHNT, CDR2 YENEEA. The germline V and J ends were trimmed by 5 bases and 2 bases, with 7 bases remaining between them. CDR3 protein: CASSPRAYNEQFF. CDR3 bases: TGTGCCAGCAGCCCCAGGGCCTACAATGAGCAGTTCTTC.

This chain joins TRBV20-1 and TRBJ1-1, with 9 bases that match TRBD1. From germline, CDR1 is DFQATT and CDR2 SNEGSKA (reference sequence). V lost 5 bases, J lost 3 bases, and 4 bases stayed unmatched. This CDR3 is built from 13 residues. For the CDR3, the DNA is TGCAGTGCTCGCGGACAGGGGCACACTGAAGCTTTCTTT. Translating gives CSARGQGHTEAFF.

The table lists this clonotype with many counts. The genes are TRBV29-1 and TRBJ2-7, with 7 positions matching TRBD1. After removal of 4 bases from V and 0 bases from J, the junction contained 6 bases not matched to a gene. CDR1 SQVTM and CDR2 ANQGSEA come from the germline V gene. The CDR3 spans 14 residues. The CDR3 nucleotides read TGCAGCGTTGCCCGAGCAGGGGGCTCCTACGAGCAGTACTTC. Its translation is CSVARAGGSYEQYF.

This clonotype was counted a single time. This sequence joins TRBV27 and TRBJ2-1, with D perhaps matching TRBD1 or TRBD2 (5 bases each). The V end was cut by 5 bases, the J end by 0 bases, with 14 bases between. CDR3 size: 16 residues. The germline CDR1 and CDR2 sequences are MNHEY and SMNVEV (reference sequence). Written as DNA, the CDR3 is TGTGCCAGCAGTACCCGGGACCCCAGCTCCTACAATGAGCAGTTCTTC. It is translated as CASSTRDPSSYNEQFF.

This clonotype was counted a few times. The chain links TRBV9 to TRBJ1-6; D gene uncertain. The CDR3 loop spans 14 amino acids. Between the trimmed V and J ends, which lost 4 bases and 8 bases, there was a span of 13 bases. Germline V lookup: CDR1 SGDLS, CDR2 YYNGEE. The CDR3 DNA reads TGTGCCAGCAGCCCCCGGTTATACGATTCACCCCTCCACTTT. As protein: CASSPRLYDSPLHF.

As regards this clonotype: A read error may produce the germline difference seen at one junction end. The V call is TRBV7-7, the J call TRBJ2-4; 9 positions match TRBD2. The CDR3 loop spans 19 amino acids. Germline V CDR1 and CDR2: SSHAT, FNYEAQ (reference sequence). This chain's CDR3 is CASSFQTLLAGTAKNIQYF. The CDR3, as DNA: TGTGCTAGCAGCTTCCAGACCCTACTAGCGGGCACCGCCAAAAACATTCAGTACTTC.

A remark on this clonotype: Since a much larger clone is just one base distant, this may be a read error. This sequence joins TRBV5-1 and TRBJ2-1; 10 bases are a match to TRBD2. J gave up 7 bases and V 1 base, and 5 bases lay outside the gene matches. In germline, CDR1 is SGHRS, CDR2 YFSETQ. The CDR3 totals 15 residues. CDR3 coding DNA: TGCGCCAGCAGCTTGCCAGCGGGGGGGCTTAATGAGCAGTTCTTC. Its protein is CASSLPAGGLNEQFF.

The chain is built from TRBV5-1 and TRBJ2-5; D perhaps matches TRBD2 (5 bases). Germline V gene sequence: CDR1 SGHRS, CDR2 YFSETQ. V gave up 3 bases and J gave up 3 bases, with 6 bases separating them. The CDR3 covers 12 residues. The CDR3 DNA reads as TGCGCCAGCAGCTGGGGAGAAGAGACCCAGTACTTC. It is translated as CASSWGEETQYF.

This clonotype occurred many times. The V and J genes are TRBV10-3 and TRBJ1-5; 7 bases align to TRBD1. J gave up 3 bases and V 10 bases, and 3 bases lay outside the gene matches. CDR3 length: 12 residues. CDR1 is ENHRY and CDR2 is SYGVKD in the germline V gene. CDR3 sequence reads: CASGTDNQPQHF. DNA of the CDR3: TGTGCCAGCGGGACAGACAATCAGCCCCAGCATTTT.

V gene TRBV3-1 combines with J gene TRBJ1-2; 7 nucleotides align to TRBD1. Germline V gene lookup returns CDR1 LGHDT and CDR2 YNNKEL (reference sequence). The J segment lost 8 bases and the V segment lost 4 bases, leaving 10 bases of the junction unmatched. The CDR3 has 14 residues. This CDR3 is CASSLGRGQSGYTF. DNA of the CDR3: TGTGCCAGCAGCCTAGGTAGGGGACAGAGCGGCTACACCTTC.

This clonotype has just a few counts. The rearrangement joins TRBV18 to TRBJ2-2; D is ambiguous. This CDR3 has 15 residues. Between the trimmed V and J ends, which lost 3 bases and 1 base, there was a span of 9 bases. Germline CDR1 and CDR2: KGHSH and LQKENI. Here the CDR3 reads CASSPDRRNTGELFF. The CDR3 DNA sequence: TGTGCCAGCTCACCTGACCGCAGGAACACCGGGGAGCTGTTTTTT.

This sequence joins TRBV7-9 and TRBJ1-1; D remains ambiguous. From germline, CDR1 is SEHNR and CDR2 FQNEAQ (reference sequence). The CDR3 totals 12 residues. Trimming took off 3 bases at V and 4 bases at J, with 6 bases between the two ends. CDR3 protein: CASSFQSTEAFF. CDR3 sequence (DNA): TGTGCCAGCAGCTTCCAATCCACTGAAGCTTTCTTT.